The clone carrying this T cell receptor beta chain was seen more than once but under ten times. The germline CDR1 and CDR2 sequences are SGHRS and YFSETQ. Trimming shortened V by 2 bases and J by 0 bases, and 8 bases separated the two germline ends. The CDR3 is 14 residues long. The sample is drawn from a study of blood T cell repertoires in COVID-19. In the authors' methods: Amplifying reference gene primers gave estimates of nucleated cell counts. The protocol was immunoSEQ multiplex PCR, while the TCRdb copy is restricted to in-frame clones and leaves out a portion. The V and J calls and clone size were taken over from that table, and D and trimming were inferred from the DNA. The sample consists of about 210,000 clones, approximately 85% of them appearing once.

The source of this sequence is a man aged 50 or older with COVID-19, enrolled during active disease. The chain couples TRBV5-1 to TRBJ1-1, with D uncertain. The material sequenced was peripheral blood. CDR3 loop: CASSFSRLNTEAFF. The CDR3 DNA reads TGCGCCAGCAGCTTTTCCCGGTTGAACACTGAAGCTTTCTTT. Full variable domain (outside the CDR3, taken from reference TRBV5-1 and TRBJ1-1): KAGVTQTPRYLIKTRGQQVTLSCSPISGHRSVSWYQQTPGQGLQFLFEYFSETQRNKGNFPGRFSGRQFSNSRSEMNVSTLELGDSALYLCASSFSRLNTEAFFGQGTRLTVV.